These 8 T cell receptor beta chains were all obtained from the same sample, sequenced in a study of response to subunit inactivated influenza vaccine. TCRdb re-called the RT-PCR reads with MiXCR, one entry per CDR3 protein. The table records about 150,000 distinct CDR3 sequences, roughly 10% of them present only once. The specimen comprised CD8+ T cells sorted from PBMCs, sampled approximately 25 months after vaccination. Source of these receptors: a man aged 50 to 69 who received an inactivated influenza vaccine.

This clonotype was observed many times. The chain recombines TRBV28 with TRBJ1-5; unclear D gene. Trimming pared 0 bases from V and 11 bases from J, leaving 11 bases between. The CDR3 contains 13 residues. Per the germline V gene, CDR1 is MDHEN and CDR2 is SYDVKM. The CDR3 nucleotides read TGTGCCAGCAGTTTATGGGGTAGAGAGACCCAGCATTTT. It encodes CASSLWGRETQHF.

This clonotype came up a few times. The J gene is TRBJ2-7, the V gene TRBV2; 9 bases agree with TRBD1. The V and J ends lost 8 bases and 7 bases, in that order; junction bases with no gene match: 15. CDR3 size: 15 residues. From germline, CDR1 is SNHLY and CDR2 FYNNEI. CDR3 bases: TGTGCCAGCGCTCCCGGCCTTTTAGGGACAGGGGAGCAGTACTTC. It translates to CASAPGLLGTGEQYF. Full variable domain (remainder filled in from reference TRBV2 and TRBJ2-7): EPEVTQTPSHQVTQMGQEVILRCVPISNHLYFYWYRQILGQKVEFLVSFYNNEISEKSEIFDDQFSVERPDGSNFTLKIRSTKLEDSAMYFCASAPGLLGTGEQYFGPGTRLTVT.

This clonotype has a handful of counts. This chain connects TRBV3-1 to TRBJ2-2; 8 bases are a match to TRBD1. CDR3 length: 16 residues. The V segment lost 4 bases and the J segment 4 bases; nucleotides outside the gene matches: 8. CDR1 and CDR2 (germline): LGHDT, YNNKEL (reference sequence). The CDR3 nucleotides are TGTGCCAGCAGCCGGACCCGGACAGGGAGCACCGGGGAGCTGTTTTTT. Its translation: CASSRTRTGSTGELFF. Together with reference TRBV3-1 and TRBJ2-2, the CDR3 gives the full variable domain: DTAVSQTPKYLVTQMGNDKSIKCEQNLGHDTMYWYKQDSKKFLKIMFSYNNKELIINETVPNRFSPKSPDKAHLNLHINSLELGDSAVYFCASSRTRTGSTGELFFGEGSRLTVL.

This clonotype has just a few counts. This sequence joins TRBV4-1 and TRBJ2-6; D may be TRBD1 (5 bases). V gave up 4 bases and J gave up 0 bases, with 25 bases separating them. The CDR3 is 21 residues long. Germline CDR1 MGHRA, CDR2 YSYEKL. DNA of the CDR3: TGCGCCAGCAGCCTCTATAGAGGCTTGAACAGGCTTTTCTCTGGGGCCAACGTCCTGACTTTC. This gives the protein CASSLYRGLNRLFSGANVLTF.

The V and J genes are TRBV9 and TRBJ1-1; 8 bases are a match to TRBD1. The CDR3 contains 15 residues. The germline CDR1 and CDR2 sequences are SGDLS and YYNGEE. V dropped 3 bases and J dropped 6; count of bases not matched to a gene: 10. CDR3 protein: CASSDEGQGGSEAFF. CDR3 DNA sequence: TGTGCCAGCAGCGACGAAGGACAGGGCGGGTCTGAAGCTTTCTTT.

This clonotype was recorded a few times. This chain joins TRBV28 and TRBJ2-1; 8 bases agree with TRBD2. The germline V gene has CDR1 MDHEN and CDR2 SYDVKM. CDR3 size: 15 residues. Trimming took 6 bases from V and 2 from J; bases not matched to a gene: 6. CDR3 in DNA: TGTGCCAGCAGCCTCATAGCGGGGCCCTACAATGAGCAGTTCTTC. Translated: CASSLIAGPYNEQFF.

The chain carries TRBV29-1 and TRBJ2-3, with 9 nucleotides matching TRBD2. The V gene's germline CDR1 is SQVTM and CDR2 ANQGSEA. V gave up 8 bases and J gave up 0 bases; unmatched junction bases: 18. This CDR3 has 18 residues. The DNA for the CDR3 is TGCAGCCTTCGGGGGTTGACTAGCGGACCCTTTAGCACAGATACGCAGTATTTT. Amino acids: CSLRGLTSGPFSTDTQYF.

This clonotype was seen many times. The V call is TRBV29-1, the J call TRBJ2-1; maybe TRBD1 (6 bases). The CDR3 extends over 18 amino acids. V was pared by 3 bases and J by 0 bases, with 21 bases between. Germline CDR1 SQVTM, CDR2 ANQGSEA. The CDR3 loop is CSVDGGAVRVSSYNEQFF. CDR3 DNA: TGCAGCGTTGATGGGGGCGCGGTGCGGGTTAGCTCCTACAATGAGCAGTTCTTC.